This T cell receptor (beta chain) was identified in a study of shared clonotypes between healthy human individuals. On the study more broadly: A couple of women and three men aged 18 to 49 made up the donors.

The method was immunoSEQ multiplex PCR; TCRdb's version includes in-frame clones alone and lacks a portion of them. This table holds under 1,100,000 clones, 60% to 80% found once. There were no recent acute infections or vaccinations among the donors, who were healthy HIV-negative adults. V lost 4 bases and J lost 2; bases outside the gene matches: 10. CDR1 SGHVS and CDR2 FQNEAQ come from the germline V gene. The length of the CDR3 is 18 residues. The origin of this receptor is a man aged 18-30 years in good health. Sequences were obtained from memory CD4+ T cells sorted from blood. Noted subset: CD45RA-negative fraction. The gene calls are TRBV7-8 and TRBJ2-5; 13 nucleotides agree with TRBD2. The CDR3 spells CASSYRTSGGLTQETQYF. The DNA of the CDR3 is TGTGCCAGCAGCTACCGGACTAGCGGGGGTTTGACACAAGAGACCCAGTACTTC.